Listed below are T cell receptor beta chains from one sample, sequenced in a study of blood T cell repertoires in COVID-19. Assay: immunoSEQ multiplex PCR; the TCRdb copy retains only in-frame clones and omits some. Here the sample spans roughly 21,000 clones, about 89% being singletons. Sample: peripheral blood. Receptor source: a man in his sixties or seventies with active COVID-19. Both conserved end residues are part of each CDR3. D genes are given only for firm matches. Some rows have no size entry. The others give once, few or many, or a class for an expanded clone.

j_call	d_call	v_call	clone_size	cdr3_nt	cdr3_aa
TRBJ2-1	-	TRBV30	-	TGTGCCTGGAGTGTAACCATTGGCGGGCCAACCAATGAGCAGTTCTTC	CAWSVTIGGPTNEQFF
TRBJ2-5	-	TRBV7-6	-	TGTGCCAGCAGCACGTTGCCTCGAGTAACCCAGTACTTC	CASSTLPRVTQYF
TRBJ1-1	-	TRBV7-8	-	TGTGCCAGCAGCTTAGGACGGGTCACTGAAGCTTTCTTT	CASSLGRVTEAFF
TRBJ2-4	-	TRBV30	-	TGTGCCTGGTCCTTGACAGGAGGACTAAACATTCAGTACTTC	CAWSLTGGLNIQYF
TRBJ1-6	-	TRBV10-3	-	TGTGCCATCAGTGAGTCGCGGGCAGGGGATAATTCACCCCTCCACTTT	CAISESRAGDNSPLHF
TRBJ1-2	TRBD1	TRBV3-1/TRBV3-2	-	TGTGCCAGCAGCCACGGGAGACAGGGGAATGGCTACACCTTC	CASSHGRQGNGYTF
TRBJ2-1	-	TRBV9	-	TGTGCCAGCAGCGCGGTTTCCTCTAGCCCCAATGAGCAGTTCTTC	CASSAVSSSPNEQFF
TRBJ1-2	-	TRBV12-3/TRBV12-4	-	TGTGCCAGCAGTCAAGACCTCAGGGGAGGGGACACCTTC	CASSQDLRGGDTF
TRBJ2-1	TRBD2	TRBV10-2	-	TGCGCCAGCAGTCACGGGACTAGCAGAATCAATGAGCAGTTCTTC	CASSHGTSRINEQFF
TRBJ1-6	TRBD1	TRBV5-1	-	TGCGCCAGCAGCCGGGGACAGGGGAGCTCCTATAATTCACCCCTCCACTTT	CASSRGQGSSYNSPLHF
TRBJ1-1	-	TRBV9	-	TGTGCCAGCAGCGTAGCTGGGCAGGCCTTGAGCGGGGAAGCTTTCTTT	CASSVAGQALSGEAFF
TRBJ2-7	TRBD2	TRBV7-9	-	TGTGCCAGCAGCAGGACTAGCTCCTACGAGCAGTACTTC	CASSRTSSYEQYF
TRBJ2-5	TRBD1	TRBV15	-	TGTGCCACCAGCAGAGAGGGGCCCGGGACAGGGGCTGTGAAGACCCAGTACTTC	CATSREGPGTGAVKTQYF
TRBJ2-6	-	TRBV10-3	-	TGTGCCATCTCCCCGGAGAGCTCTGGGGCCAACGTCCTGACTTTC	CAISPESSGANVLTF
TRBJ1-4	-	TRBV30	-	TGTGCCTGGGGGCGGGTTGCCGAGGGAAAACTGTTTTTT	CAWGRVAEGKLFF
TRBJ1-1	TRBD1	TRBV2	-	TGTGCCAGCAGTCTACAGGGGCAGATCACTGAAGCTTTCTTT	CASSLQGQITEAFF
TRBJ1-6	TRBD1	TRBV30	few	TGTGCCTGGAGTCCCGGACAGGGAAATGTTTCACCCCTCCACTTT	CAWSPGQGNVSPLHF
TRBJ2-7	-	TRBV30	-	TGTGCCTGGGGGCCAGCAGGGGCCCAAATCTACGAGCAGTACTTC	CAWGPAGAQIYEQYF
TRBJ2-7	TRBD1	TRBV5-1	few	TGCGCCAGCAGCTTGGCGGCAGGGGGCGATCCCTACGAGCAGTACTTC	CASSLAAGGDPYEQYF
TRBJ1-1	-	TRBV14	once	TGTGCCAGCAGCCTACAGAGTAACACTGAAGCTTTCTTT	CASSLQSNTEAFF
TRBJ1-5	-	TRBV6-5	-	TGTGCCAGCACCACCCGGGGGAATAGCAATCAGCCCCAGCATTTT	CASTTRGNSNQPQHF
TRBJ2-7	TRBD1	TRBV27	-	TGTGCCAGCACCTCCGGGACAGGGGTAAACGAGCAGTACTTC	CASTSGTGVNEQYF
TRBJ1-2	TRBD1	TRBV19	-	TGTGCCAGTAGTACGGGGGACAGGGCTGGCTACACCTTC	CASSTGDRAGYTF
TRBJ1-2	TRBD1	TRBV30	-	TGTGCCTGGAGACAGGGGGCTAACTATGGCTACACCTTC	CAWRQGANYGYTF
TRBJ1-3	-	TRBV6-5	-	TGTGCCACCCGGTCCACTGGAAACACCATATATTTT	CATRSTGNTIYF
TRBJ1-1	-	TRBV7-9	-	TGTGCCAGCAGCCTACCCCAGGGGAACACTGAAGCTTTCTTT	CASSLPQGNTEAFF
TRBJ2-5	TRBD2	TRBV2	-	TGTGCCAGCCGGTCAGGGACTAGCGGGAAGACCCAGTACTTC	CASRSGTSGKTQYF
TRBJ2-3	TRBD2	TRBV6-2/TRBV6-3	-	TGTGCCAGCAGTTACTCGGCTAGCGGGAGCACAGATACGCAGTATTTT	CASSYSASGSTDTQYF
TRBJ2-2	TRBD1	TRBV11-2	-	TGTGCCAGCAGCTTAGGAACGTGGGACAGAAGGGCTCCCGGGGAGCTGTTTTTT	CASSLGTWDRRAPGELFF